Following are 13 T cell receptor beta chains from one sample sequenced in a study of OX40 agonist ivuxolimab in advanced cancers. Sequencing used immunoSEQ multiplex PCR; TCRdb keeps in-frame clones, though not all of them. The table shows approximately 11,000 clones, with approximately 63% occurring only once. This sample comprised CD4+ or CD8+ T cells sorted from blood, obtained in a trial of the OX40 agonist ivuxolimab. The receptor source for this set is an adult with an advanced solid tumor such as melanoma, head and neck, liver or kidney cancer.

This clone was detected only a few times. The rearrangement joins TRBV28 to TRBJ2-1; D might be TRBD1 or TRBD2, each matching 5 bases. This CDR3 spans 16 amino acids. Trimming took 5 bases from V and 6 from J, leaving 20 bases between them. Germline V gene lookup returns CDR1 MDHEN and CDR2 SYDVKM. DNA of the CDR3: TGTGCCAGCAGTACTGGGGACCCAACCTCTCCCAATGAGCAGTTCTTC. The encoded protein is CASSTGDPTSPNEQFF.

This chain links TRBV5-4 with TRBJ1-1, with D possibly matching TRBD1 (6 bases). Germline V lookup: CDR1 SGHNT, CDR2 YYREEE (reference sequence). The CDR3 consists of 15 residues. Trimming pared 9 bases from V and 5 bases from J, leaving 23 bases between. CDR3 loop: CATGRGPVMGTEAFF. The CDR3 nucleotides are TGTGCCACGGGCCGGGGGCCGGTGATGGGGACTGAAGCTTTCTTT.

The chain is built from TRBV9 and TRBJ2-7, with TRBD1 identical over 7 bases. Trimming took 0 bases from V and 2 from J; bases not matched to a gene: 5. Germline V gene lookup returns CDR1 SGDLS and CDR2 YYNGEE. This CDR3 spans 15 amino acids. The CDR3 nucleotides are TGTGCCAGCAGCGTAGAGGGCCAGGGGGCCTACGAGCAGTACTTC. Protein product: CASSVEGQGAYEQYF. Looking up the rest from reference TRBV9 and TRBJ2-7 gives the full variable domain: DSGVTQTPKHLITATGQRVTLRCSPRSGDLSVYWYQQSLDQGLQFLIQYYNGEERAKGNILERFSAQQFPDLHSELNLSSLELGDSALYFCASSVEGQGAYEQYFGPGTRLTVT.

The V call is TRBV19, the J call TRBJ1-1, with D maybe TRBD1 (6 bases). The CDR3 contains 15 residues. From germline, CDR1 is LNHDA and CDR2 SQIVND (reference sequence). Trimming pared 1 base from V and 2 bases from J, leaving 11 bases between. As DNA, the CDR3 is TGTGCCAGTAGTATAGGGGCAGGGGCTAACACTGAAGCTTTCTTT. Translation: CASSIGAGANTEAFF.

The V and J genes are TRBV7-8 and TRBJ2-7; perhaps TRBD2 as D (6 bases). The V end was cut by 5 bases, the J end by 3 bases, with 14 bases between. This CDR3 region has 14 residues. Germline V gene data show CDR1 as SGHVS and CDR2 as FQNEAQ. CDR3 sequence (DNA): TGTGCCAGCAGCCATACCGGGACTTACTACGAGCAGTACTTC. Protein: CASSHTGTYYEQYF.

About this clone itself: Germline and junction disagree at one end, which may indicate a read error. The rearrangement joins TRBV5-1 to TRBJ2-2, with D possibly TRBD1 on 5 matching bases. This CDR3 has 14 amino acids. Per germline, CDR1 SGHRS and CDR2 YFSETQ. The CDR3 region has the DNA TGTGCCAGCAGCTCGCTCAGGGCCACCGGGGAGCTGTTTTTT. Protein sequence: CASSSLRATGELFF.

The gene calls are TRBV15 and TRBJ1-1; D is undetermined. V lost 0 bases, J lost 1 base, and 6 bases lay in between. The CDR3 loop spans 14 amino acids. Looked up from germline, CDR1 is LNHNV and CDR2 is YYDKDF (reference sequence). The CDR3 is CATSRDVTNTEAFF. The CDR3 DNA follows: TGTGCCACCAGCAGAGATGTGACGAACACTGAAGCTTTCTTT.

This sequence joins TRBV4-3 and TRBJ1-1, with 8 positions matching TRBD1. Germline V gene lookup returns CDR1 LGHNA and CDR2 YSLEER. The CDR3 runs 13 residues. The trim removed 5 bases at V and 5 bases at J, leaving 4 bases unmatched. The CDR3 DNA follows: TGCGCCAGCAGCGGACAGGGTAAGACTGAAGCTTTCTTT. Translation: CASSGQGKTEAFF.

In this sample, this clone is medium-sized. CDR3 residues: CASSFQRGEAFF. The CDR3 DNA sequence: TGCGCCAGCAGCTTCCAGCGAGGTGAAGCTTTCTTT. The rearrangement joins TRBV5-1 to TRBJ1-1; D unresolved. The CDR3 spans 12 residues. Germline V CDR1 and CDR2: SGHRS, YFSETQ. V lost 2 bases to trimming and J lost 7 bases, with 9 bases between them.

This rearrangement joins TRBV7-8 to TRBJ2-5; TRBD2 is a possible D gene (5 bases). This CDR3 comprises 15 residues. Germline V gene lookup returns CDR1 SGHVS and CDR2 FQNEAQ. The V gene lost 1 base and the J gene lost 2 bases, with 11 bases spanning the gap. As DNA, the CDR3 is TGTGCCAGCAGCTTAGTTACTGCGGGTCAAGAGACCCAGTACTTC. This encodes CASSLVTAGQETQYF. Drawing the rest from reference TRBV7-8 and TRBJ2-5, the complete variable domain is GAGVSQSPRYKVAKRGQDVALRCDPISGHVSLFWYQQALGQGPEFLTYFQNEAQLDKSGLPSDRFFAERPEGSVSTLKIQRTQQEDSAVYLCASSLVTAGQETQYFGPGTRLLVL.

The genes are TRBV27 and TRBJ1-2; 7 bases fit TRBD1. V was pared by 5 bases and J by 4 bases, with 4 bases of the junction left unmatched. There are 13 residues in the CDR3. Germline values: CDR1 MNHEY, CDR2 SMNVEV (reference sequence). CDR3 protein: CASSPGTVYGYTF. CDR3 nucleotides: TGTGCCAGCAGTCCCGGGACAGTCTATGGCTACACCTTC.

The chain has TRBV27 and TRBJ1-1, with TRBD1 matching 9 bases. Germline assignment: CDR1 MNHEY and CDR2 SMNVEV (reference sequence). V gave up 5 bases and J gave up 0 bases; unmatched junction bases: 1. The CDR3 has 14 residues. The CDR3 region is CASSDRGMNTEAFF. The CDR3 nucleotides read TGTGCCAGCAGTGACAGGGGGATGAACACTGAAGCTTTCTTT.

J is TRBJ2-2 and V is TRBV10-3; perhaps TRBD2 as D (6 bases). The CDR3 is 16 amino acids. Per germline, CDR1 ENHRY and CDR2 SYGVKD. Trimming left V 7 bases short and J 2 bases short, with 17 bases between. The CDR3 here is CAITEGQGGNTGELFF. The CDR3 bases are TGTGCCATCACAGAGGGGCAGGGAGGAAACACCGGGGAGCTGTTTTTT.